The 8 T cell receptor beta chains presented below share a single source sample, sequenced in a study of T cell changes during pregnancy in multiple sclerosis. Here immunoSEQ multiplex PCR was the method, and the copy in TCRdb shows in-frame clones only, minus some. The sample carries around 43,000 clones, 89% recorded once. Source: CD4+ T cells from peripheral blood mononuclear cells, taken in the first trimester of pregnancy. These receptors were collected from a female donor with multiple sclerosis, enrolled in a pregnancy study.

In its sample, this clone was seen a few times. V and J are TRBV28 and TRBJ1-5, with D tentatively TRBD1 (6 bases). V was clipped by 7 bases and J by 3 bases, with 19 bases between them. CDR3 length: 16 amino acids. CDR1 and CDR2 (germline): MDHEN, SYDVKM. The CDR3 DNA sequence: TGTGCCAGCAACGAAGCCGGGACATCGCTCAATCAGCCCCAGCATTTT. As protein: CASNEAGTSLNQPQHF.

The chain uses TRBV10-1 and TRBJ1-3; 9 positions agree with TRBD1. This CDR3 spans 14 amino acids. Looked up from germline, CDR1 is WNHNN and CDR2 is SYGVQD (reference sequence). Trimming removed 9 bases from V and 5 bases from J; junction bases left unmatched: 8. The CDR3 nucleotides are TGCGCCAGACCAACGGGACAGGGAAGAAACACCATATATTTT. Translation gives CARPTGQGRNTIYF.

The CDR3 region is CASSSPAGWLGAEAFF. In DNA form, the CDR3 reads TGTGCCAGCAGTTCCCCGGCAGGGTGGTTAGGAGCTGAAGCTTTCTTT. The rearrangement links TRBV28 to TRBJ1-1; maybe TRBD1 (5 bases). The CDR3 extends over 16 amino acids. CDR1 and CDR2 from the germline V gene are MDHEN and SYDVKM. V lost 4 bases, J lost 6 bases, and 21 bases lay in between.

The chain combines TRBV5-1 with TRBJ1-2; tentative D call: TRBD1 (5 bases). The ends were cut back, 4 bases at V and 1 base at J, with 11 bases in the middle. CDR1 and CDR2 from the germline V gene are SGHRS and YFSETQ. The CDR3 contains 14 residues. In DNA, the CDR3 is TGCGCCAGCAGCGGCACAGGCCATAACTATGGCTACACCTTC. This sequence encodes CASSGTGHNYGYTF.

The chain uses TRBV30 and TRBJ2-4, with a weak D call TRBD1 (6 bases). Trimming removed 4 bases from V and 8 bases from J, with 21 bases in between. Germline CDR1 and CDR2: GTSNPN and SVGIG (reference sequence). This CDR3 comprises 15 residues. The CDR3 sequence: CAWNAPGHRRDIQYF. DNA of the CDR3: TGTGCCTGGAATGCTCCGGGACACCGCCGGGACATTCAGTACTTC.

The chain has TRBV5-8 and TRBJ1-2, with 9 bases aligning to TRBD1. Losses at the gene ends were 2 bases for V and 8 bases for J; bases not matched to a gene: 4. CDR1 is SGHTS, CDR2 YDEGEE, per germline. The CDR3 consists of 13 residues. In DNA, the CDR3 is TGTGCCAGCAGCTTCGACAGGGGGATGGGCTACACCTTC. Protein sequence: CASSFDRGMGYTF.

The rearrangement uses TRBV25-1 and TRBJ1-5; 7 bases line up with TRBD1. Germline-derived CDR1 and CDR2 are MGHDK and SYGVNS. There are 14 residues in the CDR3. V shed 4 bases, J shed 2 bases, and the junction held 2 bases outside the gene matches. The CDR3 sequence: CASSGQGRNQPQHF. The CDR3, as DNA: TGTGCCAGCAGTGGACAGGGACGCAATCAGCCCCAGCATTTT.

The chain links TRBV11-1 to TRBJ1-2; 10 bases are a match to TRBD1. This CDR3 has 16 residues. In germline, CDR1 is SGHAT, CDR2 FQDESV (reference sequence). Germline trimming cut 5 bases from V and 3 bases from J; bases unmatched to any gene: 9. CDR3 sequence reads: CASSPRRQGADYGYTF. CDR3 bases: TGTGCCAGCAGCCCCAGGAGACAGGGGGCGGACTATGGCTACACCTTC. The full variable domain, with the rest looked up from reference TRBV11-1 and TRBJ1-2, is EAEVAQSPRYKITEKSQAVAFWCDPISGHATLYWYRQILGQGPELLVQFQDESVVDDSQLPKDRFSAERLKGVDSTLKIQPAELGDSAMYLCASSPRRQGADYGYTFGSGTRLTVV.